The present entry profiles one T cell receptor (beta chain) with its context. The sample comes from a study of blood T cell repertoires in COVID-19. Across the study: PBMCs, B-cell-depleted T cells, or T cells provided the cDNA or gDNA that made up the material.

Repertoires were generated with immunoSEQ multiplex PCR, while TCRdb's copy carries only in-frame clones and drops some. The profile shows roughly 430,000 clones, nearly 90% of them singletons. Participant ages covered 18 to 89 years across about two dozen US areas. Participants had their cohort set by participant-reported clinical history. Germline values: CDR1 MGHRA, CDR2 YSYEKL. This CDR3 contains 15 residues. Trimming cost V 6 bases and J 6 bases; bases outside gene matches: 12. The chain is built from TRBV4-1 and TRBJ2-3; 7 bases align to TRBD2. Input material: PBMCs or T cells enriched from blood (not recorded which). The sequence was collected from a woman under 30 who had been exposed to COVID-19. The CDR3 sequence: CASSSRSGGLDTQYF. Written as DNA, the CDR3 is TGCGCCAGCAGTTCCAGGTCGGGGGGTTTGGATACGCAGTATTTT.